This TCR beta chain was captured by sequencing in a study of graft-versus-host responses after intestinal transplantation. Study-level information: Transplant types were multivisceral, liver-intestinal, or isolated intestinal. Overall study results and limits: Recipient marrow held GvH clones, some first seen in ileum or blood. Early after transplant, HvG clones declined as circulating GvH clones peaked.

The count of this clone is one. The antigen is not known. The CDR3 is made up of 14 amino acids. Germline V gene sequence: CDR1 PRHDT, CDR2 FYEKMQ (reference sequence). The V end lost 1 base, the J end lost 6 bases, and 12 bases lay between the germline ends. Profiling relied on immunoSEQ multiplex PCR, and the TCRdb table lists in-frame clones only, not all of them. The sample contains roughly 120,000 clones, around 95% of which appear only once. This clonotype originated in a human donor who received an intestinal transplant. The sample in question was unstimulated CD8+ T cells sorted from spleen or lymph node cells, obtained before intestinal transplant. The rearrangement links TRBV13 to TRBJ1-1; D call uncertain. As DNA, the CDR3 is TGTGCCAGCAGCTTAGACCCTCCGCCGCCTGAAGCTTTCTTT. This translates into CASSLDPPPPEAFF.